One and the same sample provided the 2 T cell receptor beta chains below, sequenced in a study of cytomegalovirus exposure and HLA in healthy donors. Both 60 Vbeta primers and 13 Jbeta primers went into the PCR. The method was immunoSEQ multiplex PCR; TCRdb's version includes in-frame clones alone and lacks a portion of them. The repertoire has 100,000 to 150,000 clones, 74% of them found once; the top ten carry roughly 4%. Input material: PBMCs. The source of these receptors is a woman in her forties or fifties in good health and CMV-seropositive.

V gene TRBV15 combines with J gene TRBJ2-2, with TRBD1 as a possible D gene (6 bases). Germline CDR1 and CDR2: LNHNV and YYDKDF (reference sequence). V was clipped by 0 bases and J by 9 bases, with 11 bases between them. CDR3 size: 14 residues. The CDR3 is CATSRDRGVRELFF. DNA for the CDR3: TGTGCCACCAGCAGAGACAGGGGTGTCCGGGAGCTGTTTTTT.

V usage is TRBV5-1 and J usage is TRBJ1-6; the D gene is possibly TRBD1 (5 bases). The CDR3 has 15 amino acids. Germline values: CDR1 SGHRS, CDR2 YFSETQ. V was clipped by 0 bases and J by 10 bases, with 14 bases between them. CDR3: CASSLDTGGESPLHF. The CDR3 DNA reads as TGCGCCAGCAGCTTGGACACAGGAGGGGAATCACCCCTCCACTTT.